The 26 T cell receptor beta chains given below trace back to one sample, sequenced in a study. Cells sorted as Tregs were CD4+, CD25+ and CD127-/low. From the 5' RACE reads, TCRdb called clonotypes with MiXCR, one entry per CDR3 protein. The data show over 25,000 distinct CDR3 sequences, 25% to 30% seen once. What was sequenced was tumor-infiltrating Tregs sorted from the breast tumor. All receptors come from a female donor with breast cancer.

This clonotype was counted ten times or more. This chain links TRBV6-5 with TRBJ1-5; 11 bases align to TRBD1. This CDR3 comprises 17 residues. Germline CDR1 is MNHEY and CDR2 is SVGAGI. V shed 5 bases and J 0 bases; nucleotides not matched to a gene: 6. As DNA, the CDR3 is TGTGCCAGCAGTCGGACAGGGGGCGCGGGTAGCAATCAGCCCCAGCATTTT. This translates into CASSRTGGAGSNQPQHF.

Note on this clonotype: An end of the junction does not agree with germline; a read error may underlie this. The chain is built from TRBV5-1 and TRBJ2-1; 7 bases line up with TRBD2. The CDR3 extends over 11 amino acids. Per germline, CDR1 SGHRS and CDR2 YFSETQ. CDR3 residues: CPSRRENEQFF. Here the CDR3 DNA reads TGTCCCAGCAGGCGGGAGAATGAGCAGTTCTTC.

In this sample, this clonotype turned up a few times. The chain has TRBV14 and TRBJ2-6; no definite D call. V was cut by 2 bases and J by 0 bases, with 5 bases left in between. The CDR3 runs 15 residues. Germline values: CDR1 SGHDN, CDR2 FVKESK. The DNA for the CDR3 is TGTGCCAGCAGCCAACAGGTCTCTGGGGCCAACGTCCTGACTTTC. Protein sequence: CASSQQVSGANVLTF. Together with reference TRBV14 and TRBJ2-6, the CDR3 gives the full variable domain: EAGVTQFPSHSVIEKGQTVTLRCDPISGHDNLYWYRRVMGKEIKFLLHFVKESKQDESGMPNNRFLAERTGGTYSTLKVQPAELEDSGVYFCASSQQVSGANVLTFGAGSRLTVL.

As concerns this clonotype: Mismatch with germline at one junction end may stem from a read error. The CDR3 DNA follows: TGTGTCAGTAGTATAGTTCGAGGACCTGGTGGCTACACCTTC. Its translation: CVSSIVRGPGGYTF. This rearrangement joins TRBV19 to TRBJ1-2; D is unclear. CDR1 LNHDA and CDR2 SQIVND come from the germline V gene (reference sequence). The CDR3 covers 14 residues.

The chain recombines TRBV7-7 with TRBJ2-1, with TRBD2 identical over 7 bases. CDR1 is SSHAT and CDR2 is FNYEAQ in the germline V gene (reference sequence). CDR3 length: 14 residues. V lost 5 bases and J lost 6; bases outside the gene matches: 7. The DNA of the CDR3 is TGTGCCAGCAGCCTTAGCGGGCAATCCAATGAGCAGTTCTTC. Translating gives CASSLSGQSNEQFF.

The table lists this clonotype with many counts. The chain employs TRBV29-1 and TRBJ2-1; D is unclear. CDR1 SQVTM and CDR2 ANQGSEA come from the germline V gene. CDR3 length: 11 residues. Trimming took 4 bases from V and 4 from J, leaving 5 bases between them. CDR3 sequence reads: CSVAFYNEQFF. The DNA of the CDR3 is TGCAGCGTTGCCTTTTACAATGAGCAGTTCTTC.

The CDR3 spells CASSPSGNQPQHF. The CDR3 region has the DNA TGTGCCAGCTCACCCTCGGGGAATCAGCCCCAGCATTTT. The J gene is TRBJ1-5, the V gene TRBV18; unclear D gene. This CDR3 comprises 13 residues. Trimming took off 3 bases at V and 4 bases at J, with 7 bases between the two ends. Per the germline V gene, CDR1 is KGHSH and CDR2 is LQKENI.

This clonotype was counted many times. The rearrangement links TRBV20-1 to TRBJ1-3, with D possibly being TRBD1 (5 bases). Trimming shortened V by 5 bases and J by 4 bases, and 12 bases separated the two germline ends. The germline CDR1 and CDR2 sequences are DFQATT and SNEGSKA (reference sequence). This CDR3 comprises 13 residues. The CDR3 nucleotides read TGCAGTGCTCAGACAGCAAACGGAAACACCATATATTTT. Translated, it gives CSAQTANGNTIYF.

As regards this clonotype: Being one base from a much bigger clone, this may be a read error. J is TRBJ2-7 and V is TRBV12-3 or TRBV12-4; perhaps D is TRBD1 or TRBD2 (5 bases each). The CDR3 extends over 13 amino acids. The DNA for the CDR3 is TGTGCCAGCAGTTTATCCGGGGCTTACGAGCGGTACTTC. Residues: CASSLSGAYERYF.

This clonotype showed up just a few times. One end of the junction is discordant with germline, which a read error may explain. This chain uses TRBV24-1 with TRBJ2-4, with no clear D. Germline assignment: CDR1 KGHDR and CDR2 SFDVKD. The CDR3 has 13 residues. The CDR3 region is CASSDAQVRVQYF. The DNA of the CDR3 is TGTGCCTCCAGTGATGCCCAAGTTCGGGTTCAGTACTTC.

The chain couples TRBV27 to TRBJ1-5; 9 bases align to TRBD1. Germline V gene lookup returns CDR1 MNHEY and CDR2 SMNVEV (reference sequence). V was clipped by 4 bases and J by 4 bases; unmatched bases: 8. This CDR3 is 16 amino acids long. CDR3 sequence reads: CASSSSGTGMNQPQHF. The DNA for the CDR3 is TGTGCCAGCAGTTCCTCCGGGACAGGGATGAATCAGCCCCAGCATTTT.

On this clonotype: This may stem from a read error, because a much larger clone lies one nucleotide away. The DNA of the CDR3 is TGTGCCAGCAGTCGCCAGCGGGAGCAGTACTTC. This gives the protein CASSRQREQYF. The rearrangement joins TRBV28 to TRBJ2-7; tentatively, D is TRBD2 (5 bases). In germline, CDR1 is MDHEN, CDR2 SYDVKM. Trimming pared 5 bases from V and 7 bases from J, leaving 9 bases between. CDR3 length equals 11 residues.

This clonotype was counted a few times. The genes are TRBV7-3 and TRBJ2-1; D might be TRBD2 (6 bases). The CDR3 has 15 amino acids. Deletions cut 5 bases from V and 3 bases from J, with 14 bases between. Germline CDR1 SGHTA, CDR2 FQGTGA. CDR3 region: CASSPNGRLYNEQFF. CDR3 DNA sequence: TGTGCCAGCAGCCCCAACGGGAGACTCTACAATGAGCAGTTCTTC.

CDR3 nucleotide sequence: TGTGCCAGCAGTGGTGGGGGCAATGAGCAGTTCTTC. Encoded protein: CASSGGGNEQFF. The chain combines TRBV6-4 with TRBJ2-1; D may correspond to TRBD1 or TRBD2 (5 bases each). Germline assignment: CDR1 MRHNA and CDR2 SNTAGT. Trimming cost V 4 bases and J 6 bases, with 7 bases left between them. CDR3 length: 12 amino acids.

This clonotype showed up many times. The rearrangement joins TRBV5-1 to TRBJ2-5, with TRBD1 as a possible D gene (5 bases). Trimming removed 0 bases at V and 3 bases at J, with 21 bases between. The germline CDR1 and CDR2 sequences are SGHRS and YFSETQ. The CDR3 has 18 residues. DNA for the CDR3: TGCGCCAGCAGCTTGGCTCGCAGGACGACAGCGTCGAAAGAGACCCAGTACTTC. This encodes CASSLARRTTASKETQYF.

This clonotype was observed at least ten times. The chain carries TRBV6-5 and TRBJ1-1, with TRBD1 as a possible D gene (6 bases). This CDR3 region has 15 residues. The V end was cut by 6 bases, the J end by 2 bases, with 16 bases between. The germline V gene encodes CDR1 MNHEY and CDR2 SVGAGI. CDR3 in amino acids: CASSPYKGGNTEAFF. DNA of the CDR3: TGTGCCAGCAGCCCCTACAAAGGGGGTAACACTGAAGCTTTCTTT.

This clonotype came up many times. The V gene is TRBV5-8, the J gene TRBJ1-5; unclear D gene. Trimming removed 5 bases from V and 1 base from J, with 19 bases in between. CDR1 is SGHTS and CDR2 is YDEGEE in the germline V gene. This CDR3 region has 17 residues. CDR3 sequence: CASRFYRTDGSNQPQHF. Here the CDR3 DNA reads TGTGCCAGCAGATTCTACAGAACGGACGGGAGCAATCAGCCCCAGCATTTT.

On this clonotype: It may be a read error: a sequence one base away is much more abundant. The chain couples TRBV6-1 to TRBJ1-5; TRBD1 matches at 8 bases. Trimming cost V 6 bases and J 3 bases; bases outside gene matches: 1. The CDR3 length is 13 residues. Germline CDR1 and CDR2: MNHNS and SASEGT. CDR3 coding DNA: TGTGCCAGCAGGGACAGGGCCAATCAGCCCCAGCATTTT. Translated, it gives CASRDRANQPQHF.

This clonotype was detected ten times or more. The CDR3 DNA sequence: TGTGCTAGTGGTCAAGGACAGGGCTGGGATGAGCAGTTCTTC. Translation gives CASGQGQGWDEQFF. The rearrangement joins TRBV12-5 to TRBJ2-1, with 8 nucleotides matching TRBD1. The CDR3 is made up of 14 amino acids. V was clipped by 5 bases and J by 8 bases; unmatched bases: 8. Germline V gene lookup returns CDR1 LGHNT and CDR2 FRNRAP. Complete variable domain (other parts from reference TRBV12-5 and TRBJ2-1): DARVTQTPRHKVTEMGQEVTMRCQPILGHNTVFWYRQTMMQGLELLAYFRNRAPLDDSGMPKDRFSAEMPDATLATLKIQPSEPRDSAVYFCASGQGQGWDEQFFGPGTRLTVL.

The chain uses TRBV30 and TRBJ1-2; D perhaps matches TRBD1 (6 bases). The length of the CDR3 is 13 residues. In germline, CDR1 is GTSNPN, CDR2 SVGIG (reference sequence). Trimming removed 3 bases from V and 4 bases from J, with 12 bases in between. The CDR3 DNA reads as TGTGCCTGGAGGGACAGCGTACTCTATGGCTACACCTTC. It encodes CAWRDSVLYGYTF.

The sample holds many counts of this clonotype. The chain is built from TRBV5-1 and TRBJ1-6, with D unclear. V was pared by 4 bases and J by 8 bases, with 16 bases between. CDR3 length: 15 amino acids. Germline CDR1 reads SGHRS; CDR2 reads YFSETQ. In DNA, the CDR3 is TGCGCCAGCAGCACACGAACAGCGTATGATTCACCCCTCCACTTT. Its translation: CASSTRTAYDSPLHF. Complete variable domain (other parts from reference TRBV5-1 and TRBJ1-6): KAGVTQTPRYLIKTRGQQVTLSCSPISGHRSVSWYQQTPGQGLQFLFEYFSETQRNKGNFPGRFSGRQFSNSRSEMNVSTLELGDSALYLCASSTRTAYDSPLHFGNGTRLTVT.

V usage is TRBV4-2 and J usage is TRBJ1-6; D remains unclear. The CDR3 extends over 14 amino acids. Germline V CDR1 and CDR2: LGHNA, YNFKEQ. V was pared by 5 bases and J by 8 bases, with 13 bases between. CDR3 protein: CASSFTALDSPLHF. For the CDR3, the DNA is TGTGCCAGCAGCTTTACAGCCCTGGATTCACCCCTCCACTTT.

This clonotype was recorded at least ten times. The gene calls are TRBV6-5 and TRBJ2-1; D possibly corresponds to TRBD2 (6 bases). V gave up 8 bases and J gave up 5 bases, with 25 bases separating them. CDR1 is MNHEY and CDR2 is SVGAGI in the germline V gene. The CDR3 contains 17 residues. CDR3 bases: TGTGCCAGCCGCCGGGGCCTATTAGCGGACCCTCACAATGAGCAGTTCTTC. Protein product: CASRRGLLADPHNEQFF.

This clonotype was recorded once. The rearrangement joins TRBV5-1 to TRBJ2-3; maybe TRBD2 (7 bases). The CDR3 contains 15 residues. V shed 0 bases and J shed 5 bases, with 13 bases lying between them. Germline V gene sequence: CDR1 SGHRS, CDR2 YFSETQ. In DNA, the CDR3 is TGCGCCAGCAGCTTGGCCCTAGGGGGGGGAGATACGCAGTATTTT. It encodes CASSLALGGGDTQYF.

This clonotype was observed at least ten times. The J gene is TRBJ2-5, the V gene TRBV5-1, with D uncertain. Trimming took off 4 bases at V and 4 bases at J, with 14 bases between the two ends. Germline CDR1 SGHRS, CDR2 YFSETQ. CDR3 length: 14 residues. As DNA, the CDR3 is TGCGCCAGCAGCCCCCGGGTGGGCGCAGAGACCCAGTACTTC. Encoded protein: CASSPRVGAETQYF.

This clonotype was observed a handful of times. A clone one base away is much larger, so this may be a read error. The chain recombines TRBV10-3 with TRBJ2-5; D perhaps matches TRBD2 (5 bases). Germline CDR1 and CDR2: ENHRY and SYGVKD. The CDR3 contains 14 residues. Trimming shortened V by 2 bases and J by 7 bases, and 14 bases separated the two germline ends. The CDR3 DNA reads TGTGCCATCAGTGAGCGGACTTTGCTCGTGACCCAGTACTTC. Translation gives CAISERTLLVTQYF.